Here is one T cell receptor beta chain with its context. Its matching antigen is unknown. Only in-frame clones appear in the TCRdb table, and some are missing; sequencing was by immunoSEQ multiplex PCR. The table has about 52,000 clones, under 98% seen once. The CDR3 has 15 amino acids. Trimming took 5 bases from V and 1 from J, leaving 15 bases between them. Germline V CDR1 and CDR2: SEHNR, FQNEAQ (reference sequence). The data stem from a study of siplizumab effects on memory and regulatory T cells. Study findings and constraints: Siplizumab caused a significant drop in alloreactive sequences traceable to unstimulated CD4+ memory cells.

V and J are TRBV7-9 and TRBJ2-7, with TRBD2 as a possible D gene (5 bases). The TCR comes from a human donor in good health. The specimen sequenced was naive CD4+ T cells sorted from blood. The CDR3 DNA reads as TGTGCCAGCAGCCCGCGGGCTAGCAGTTCCTACGAGCAGTACTTC. Translation: CASSPRASSSYEQYF. The whole variable domain, filled in from reference TRBV7-9 and TRBJ2-7, reads DTGVSQNPRHKITKRGQNVTFRCDPISEHNRLYWYRQTLGQGPEFLTYFQNEAQLEKSRLLSDRFSAERPKGSFSTLEIQRTEQGDSAMYLCASSPRASSSYEQYFGPGTRLTVT.